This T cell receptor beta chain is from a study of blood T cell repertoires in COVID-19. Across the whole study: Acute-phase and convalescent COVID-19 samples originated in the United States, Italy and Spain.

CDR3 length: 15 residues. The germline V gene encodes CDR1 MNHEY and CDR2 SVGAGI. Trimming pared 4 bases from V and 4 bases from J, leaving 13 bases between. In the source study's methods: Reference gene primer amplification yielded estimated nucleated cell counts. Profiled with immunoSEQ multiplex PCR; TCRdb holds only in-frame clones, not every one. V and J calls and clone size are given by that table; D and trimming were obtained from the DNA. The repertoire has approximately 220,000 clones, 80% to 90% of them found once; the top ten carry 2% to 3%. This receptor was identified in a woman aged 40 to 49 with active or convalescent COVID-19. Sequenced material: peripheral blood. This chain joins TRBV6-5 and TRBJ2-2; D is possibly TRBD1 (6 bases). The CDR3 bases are TGTGCCAGCAGTTCACAGGGTATGGGCACCGGGGAGCTGTTTTTT. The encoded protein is CASSSQGMGTGELFF.